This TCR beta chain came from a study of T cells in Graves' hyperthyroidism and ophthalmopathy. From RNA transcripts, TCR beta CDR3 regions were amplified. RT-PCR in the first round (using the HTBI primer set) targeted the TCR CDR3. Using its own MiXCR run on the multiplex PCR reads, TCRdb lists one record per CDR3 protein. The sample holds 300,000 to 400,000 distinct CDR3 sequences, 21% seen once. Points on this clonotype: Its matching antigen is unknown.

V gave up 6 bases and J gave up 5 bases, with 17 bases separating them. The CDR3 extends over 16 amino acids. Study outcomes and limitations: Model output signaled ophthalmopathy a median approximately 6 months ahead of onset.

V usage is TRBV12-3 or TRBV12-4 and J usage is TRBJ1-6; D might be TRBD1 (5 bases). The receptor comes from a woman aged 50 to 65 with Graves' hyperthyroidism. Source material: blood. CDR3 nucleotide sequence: TGTGCCAGCAGCCGCCGGGGGGGGGGGGATAATTCACCCCTCCACTTT. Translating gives CASSRRGGGDNSPLHF.